This entry lists 18 T cell receptor beta chains sequenced from one sample in a study of molecular identifiers for immune sequencing clone quantification (dated by TCRdb to the late 2010s). The receptor library was made with PCR. For sequencing, an Illumina HiSeq 4000 was employed. In TCRdb, the public reads were trimmed at Q25 with fastp and aligned with MiXCR, with productive beta chains retained. Every distinct CDR3 protein forms one entry, paired with its most common genes and DNA. This sample has about 320,000 distinct CDR3 sequences in its table, and over 20% of those were observed once. The ten biggest clones cover approximately 0.8% of the sample. The sample was naive CD8+ T cells from blood, with Jurkat cell RNA spiked in. In light of the paper, this sample's cell subset or site label describes: FACS-sorted CD8+CD4-CCR7+CD45RA+ naive T cells. These receptors were collected from a human donor in good health. Some libraries in this study had Jurkat cell RNA spiked in.

This clonotype has ten or more counts. The CDR3 DNA reads TGTGCCAGTAGTACTGGGGGTTGGCAGCCCCAGCATTTT. It encodes CASSTGGWQPQHF. The chain recombines TRBV19 with TRBJ1-5, with a weak D call TRBD1 (5 bases). The CDR3 is 13 amino acids. CDR1 is LNHDA, CDR2 SQIVND, per germline (reference sequence). V lost 4 bases and J 7 bases, leaving 11 bases between the germline ends.

This clonotype has a handful of counts. V and J are TRBV4-1 and TRBJ2-1; D not certain. The CDR3 loop spans 15 amino acids. V dropped 0 bases and J dropped 2 bases, with 8 bases sitting between them. Per the germline V gene, CDR1 is MGHRA and CDR2 is YSYEKL. The CDR3 sequence is CASSQEKVAYNEQFF. The DNA of the CDR3 is TGCGCCAGCAGCCAAGAAAAGGTGGCCTACAATGAGCAGTTCTTC.

This clonotype was counted ten times or more. The chain couples TRBV20-1 to TRBJ2-1; D unresolved. CDR3 size: 13 residues. Germline-derived CDR1 and CDR2 are DFQATT and SNEGSKA (reference sequence). Trimming cost V 0 bases and J 6 bases, with 9 bases left between them. CDR3 region: CSARDFGRNEQFF. The CDR3, as DNA: TGCAGTGCTAGAGATTTTGGGCGCAATGAGCAGTTCTTC.

As to this clonotype: Given a much more abundant clone one base away, this may be a read error. The rearrangement links TRBV7-9 to TRBJ2-3; TRBD2 matches at 7 bases. V was clipped by 6 bases and J by 3 bases; unmatched bases: 6. CDR3 length equals 14 residues. Germline CDR1 is SEHNR and CDR2 is FQNEAQ (reference sequence). The CDR3 is CASSHNGGTDTQYF. Written as DNA, the CDR3 is TGTGCCAGCAGTCATAACGGGGGGACAGATACGCAGTATTTT. Filled out from reference TRBV7-9 and TRBJ2-3, the complete variable domain reads DTGVSQNPRHKITKRGQNVTFRCDPISEHNRLYWYRQTLGQGPEFLTYFQNEAQLEKSRLLSDRFSAERPKGSFSTLEIQRTEQGDSAMYLCASSHNGGTDTQYFGPGTRLTVL.

This clonotype occurred once. A read error may explain this, as a much larger clone is one base away. V usage is TRBV4-1 and J usage is TRBJ2-1; no clear D. CDR1 is MGHRA and CDR2 is YSYEKL in the germline V gene. CDR3 size: 18 residues. The CDR3 coding sequence is TGCGCCAGCGGCCAAGCCGTGCCAGGAACGAAGGTTCGCGATGAGCAGTTCTTC. It codes for CASGQAVPGTKVRDEQFF.

This clonotype was counted at least ten times. The genes are TRBV10-3 and TRBJ2-7; D gene ambiguous. Germline V gives CDR1 ENHRY, CDR2 SYGVKD. This CDR3 is 14 amino acids long. V dropped 3 bases and J dropped 0 bases, with 9 bases sitting between them. The CDR3 is CAISDSGSSYEQYF. In DNA form, the CDR3 reads TGTGCCATCAGTGATTCGGGTAGCTCCTACGAGCAGTACTTC.

This clonotype was counted at least ten times. This chain connects TRBV5-6 to TRBJ2-7; D is undetermined. V lost 4 bases to trimming and J lost 6 bases, with 17 bases between them. The CDR3 runs to 14 residues. Germline V gives CDR1 SGHDT, CDR2 YYEEEE. The CDR3 DNA sequence: TGTGCCAGCAGCACTACCGAGATTTTTCGCGAGCAGTACTTC. Translating gives CASSTTEIFREQYF. The variable domain in full, completed from reference TRBV5-6 and TRBJ2-7, reads DAGVTQSPTHLIKTRGQQVTLRCSPKSGHDTVSWYQQALGQGPQFIFQYYEEEERQRGNFPDRFSGHQFPNYSSELNVNALLLGDSALYLCASSTTEIFREQYFGPGTRLTVT.

This clonotype was seen ten or more times. The chain links TRBV7-9 to TRBJ1-4, with 9 bases identical to TRBD1. This CDR3 is 14 amino acids long. From germline, CDR1 is SEHNR and CDR2 FQNEAQ (reference sequence). V lost 5 bases, J lost 10 bases, and 8 bases stayed unmatched. For the CDR3, the DNA is TGTGCCAGCAGCCCCTGGACAGGGGAGGGAAAACTGTTTTTT. Its protein is CASSPWTGEGKLFF.

This clonotype was observed many times. J is TRBJ2-2 and V is TRBV19; D gene unclear. V was cut by 1 base and J by 7 bases, with 4 bases left in between. Germline-derived CDR1 and CDR2 are LNHDA and SQIVND (reference sequence). This CDR3 is 12 amino acids long. This chain's CDR3 is CASSIVYGELFF. CDR3 sequence (DNA): TGTGCCAGTAGTATAGTTTACGGGGAGCTGTTTTTT.

The chain carries TRBV6-2 or TRBV6-3 and TRBJ2-3; D ambiguous. Germline CDR1 reads MNHEY; CDR2 reads SVGEGT. The CDR3 is 15 amino acids. Trimming shortened V by 2 bases and J by 1 base, and 10 bases separated the two germline ends. CDR3 in DNA: TGTGCCAGCAGTTACGCCAGGACGGGCACAGATACGCAGTATTTT. Its protein is CASSYARTGTDTQYF.

This clonotype was detected only a few times. The J gene is TRBJ2-7, the V gene TRBV11-2; perhaps TRBD2 as D (6 bases). The CDR3 has 15 residues. Trimming took 0 bases from V and 2 from J, leaving 11 bases between them. The germline V gene encodes CDR1 SGHAT and CDR2 FQNNGV. This CDR3 reads CASSLEVAATYEQYF. The CDR3 DNA is TGTGCCAGCAGCTTAGAGGTAGCGGCAACCTACGAGCAGTACTTC.

On this clonotype: Since the CDR3 does not end with the conserved phenylalanine or tryptophan, this likely comes from a read error. The rearrangement links TRBV6-2 or TRBV6-3 to TRBJ2-7; TRBD1 agrees at 7 bases. This CDR3 contains 14 residues. Germline V CDR1 and CDR2: MNHEY, SVGEGT. Trimming at V came to 6 bases and at J to 7 bases, leaving 12 bases not matched to a gene. The CDR3 spells CASSWTGYLGEQYL. In DNA, the CDR3 is TGTGCCAGCAGCTGGACAGGCTACCTTGGGGAGCAGTACCTC.

This sequence joins TRBV13 and TRBJ2-1, with D perhaps TRBD2 (5 bases). The CDR3 has 12 residues. Germline values: CDR1 PRHDT, CDR2 FYEKMQ (reference sequence). Trimming took 6 bases from V and 10 from J, leaving 13 bases between them. CDR3 nucleotide sequence: TGTGCCAGCAGTTACCGGGGTTTAGAGCAGTTCTTC. Its translation is CASSYRGLEQFF.

At least ten counts were recorded for this clonotype. The chain employs TRBV20-1 and TRBJ2-1; possible D gene TRBD1, 6 bases. From germline, CDR1 is DFQATT and CDR2 SNEGSKA (reference sequence). The CDR3 contains 14 residues. V lost 6 bases and J 9 bases, leaving 21 bases between the germline ends. The CDR3 protein is CSAHGQLGRGEQFF. The CDR3 region has the DNA TGCAGTGCCCATGGACAGTTAGGACGTGGTGAGCAGTTCTTC.

Worth noting for this clonotype: The junction departs from the called germline gene at one end, perhaps through a read error. This rearrangement joins TRBV19 to TRBJ2-3, with a tentative D call TRBD2 (6 bases). This CDR3 comprises 15 residues. CDR1 and CDR2 (germline): LNHDA, SQIVND (reference sequence). The CDR3, as DNA: TGTGCCAGTACTACAACGGACTACCACACAAATACGCAGTATTTT. Translating it yields CASTTTDYHTNTQYF.

Note on this clonotype: This CDR3 fails to terminate in the conserved phenylalanine or tryptophan, so it likely reflects a read error. The chain has TRBV11-3 and TRBJ2-1; 7 nucleotides agree with TRBD2. The CDR3 consists of 16 residues. The germline V gene encodes CDR1 SGHNT and CDR2 YENEEA. J gave up 4 bases and V 5 bases, and 11 bases lay outside the gene matches. This CDR3 is CASSPEGLQNYNEQFL. As DNA, the CDR3 is TGTGCCAGCAGCCCGGAGGGACTACAAAATTACAATGAGCAGTTCCTC.

As regards this clonotype: It may be a read error: a sequence one base away is much more abundant. The V call is TRBV7-9, the J call TRBJ1-5; tentatively, D is TRBD1 (5 bases). V was pared by 0 bases and J by 0 bases, with 12 bases between. Looked up from germline, CDR1 is SEHNR and CDR2 is FQNEAQ (reference sequence). This CDR3 comprises 17 residues. The CDR3 DNA sequence: TGTGCCAGCAGCTTAGCGGTGGGGCCGTATAGCAATCAGCCCCAGCATTTT. Amino acid sequence: CASSLAVGPYSNQPQHF.

This chain uses TRBV19 with TRBJ2-5, with a possible D match to TRBD2 (5 bases). The germline V and J ends were trimmed by 6 bases and 0 bases, with 17 bases remaining between them. This CDR3 spans 16 amino acids. Germline lookup yields CDR1 LNHDA and CDR2 SQIVND (reference sequence). The CDR3 loop is CASSHGRRSYQETQYF. The CDR3 nucleotides are TGTGCCAGTAGCCATGGACGGAGGTCGTACCAAGAGACCCAGTACTTC.